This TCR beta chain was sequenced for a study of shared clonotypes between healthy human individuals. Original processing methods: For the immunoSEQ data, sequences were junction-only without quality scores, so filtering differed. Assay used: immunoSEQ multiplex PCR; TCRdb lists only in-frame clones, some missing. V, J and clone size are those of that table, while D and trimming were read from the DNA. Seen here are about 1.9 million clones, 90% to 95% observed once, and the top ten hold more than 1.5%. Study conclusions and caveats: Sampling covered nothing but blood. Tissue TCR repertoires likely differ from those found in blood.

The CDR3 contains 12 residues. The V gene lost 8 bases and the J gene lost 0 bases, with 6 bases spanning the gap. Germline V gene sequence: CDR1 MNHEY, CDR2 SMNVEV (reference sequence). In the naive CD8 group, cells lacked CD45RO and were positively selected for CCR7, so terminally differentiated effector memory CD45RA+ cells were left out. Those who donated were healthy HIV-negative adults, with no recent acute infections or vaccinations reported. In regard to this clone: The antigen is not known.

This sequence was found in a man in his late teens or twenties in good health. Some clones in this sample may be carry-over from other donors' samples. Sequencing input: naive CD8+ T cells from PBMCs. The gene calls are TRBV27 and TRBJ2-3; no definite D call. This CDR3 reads CASGISTDTQYF. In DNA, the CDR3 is TGTGCCAGCGGGATTAGCACAGATACGCAGTATTTT.